Following are 10 T cell receptor beta chains from one sample sequenced in a study of cytomegalovirus exposure and HLA in healthy donors. The PCR employed 60 Vbeta primers together with 13 Jbeta primers. Generated by immunoSEQ multiplex PCR, the TCRdb table keeps only in-frame clones and is missing some. The table shows over 80,000 clones, with approximately 64% occurring only once. The sequenced material came from PBMCs. Source of these receptors: a boy younger than 18 in good health and CMV-seropositive.

This clone occurred a few times. This chain links TRBV7-9 with TRBJ1-1; 11 nucleotides match TRBD1. The J segment lost 8 bases and the V segment lost 8 bases, leaving 7 bases of the junction unmatched. CDR1 and CDR2 (germline): SEHNR, FQNEAQ (reference sequence). The CDR3 totals 13 residues. Here the CDR3 reads CASLKGQGGEAFF. The DNA of the CDR3 is TGTGCCAGCCTGAAGGGACAGGGGGGCGAAGCTTTCTTT. The full variable domain, with the rest looked up from reference TRBV7-9 and TRBJ1-1, is DTGVSQNPRHKITKRGQNVTFRCDPISEHNRLYWYRQTLGQGPEFLTYFQNEAQLEKSRLLSDRFSAERPKGSFSTLEIQRTEQGDSAMYLCASLKGQGGEAFFGQGTRLTVV.

The chain is built from TRBV4-2 and TRBJ2-2; 9 nucleotides match TRBD2. This CDR3 region has 18 residues. From germline, CDR1 is LGHNA and CDR2 YNFKEQ. J gave up 3 bases and V 0 bases, and 8 bases lay outside the gene matches. The CDR3 protein is CASSQEGLAGFDTGELFF. For the CDR3, the DNA is TGTGCCAGCAGCCAAGAGGGGCTAGCGGGGTTTGACACCGGGGAGCTGTTTTTT.

CDR3 DNA: TGCGCCAGCAGCCTGGATCGACAGGCGAGCGGACTGTTTTTT. Residues: CASSLDRQASGLFF. V is TRBV5-1 and J is TRBJ1-4; D perhaps matches TRBD1 (6 bases). Trimming removed 4 bases from V and 13 bases from J, with 20 bases in between. CDR3 length: 14 amino acids. Per germline, CDR1 SGHRS and CDR2 YFSETQ. The variable domain in full, completed from reference TRBV5-1 and TRBJ1-4, reads KAGVTQTPRYLIKTRGQQVTLSCSPISGHRSVSWYQQTPGQGLQFLFEYFSETQRNKGNFPGRFSGRQFSNSRSEMNVSTLELGDSALYLCASSLDRQASGLFFGSGTQLSVL.

V usage is TRBV19 and J usage is TRBJ2-1; 7 bases match TRBD2. V shed 3 bases, J shed 7 bases, and the junction held 12 bases outside the gene matches. This CDR3 is 16 amino acids long. Germline CDR1 and CDR2: LNHDA and SQIVND (reference sequence). The chain's CDR3 is CASSIGPAGVVNEQFF. The DNA of the CDR3 is TGTGCCAGTAGTATTGGTCCGGCGGGAGTCGTGAATGAGCAGTTCTTC.

This clone was observed a handful of times. This chain links TRBV5-1 with TRBJ2-7, with D possibly matching TRBD2 (5 bases). Trimming shortened V by 4 bases and J by 3 bases, and 11 bases separated the two germline ends. CDR3 length: 13 residues. Germline CDR1 SGHRS, CDR2 YFSETQ. CDR3 sequence (DNA): TGCGCCAGCAGCAGTTACAGCGGCTACGAGCAGTACTTC. Translating it yields CASSSYSGYEQYF.

This clone was found once. V and J are TRBV9 and TRBJ1-1; D gene unclear. The CDR3 length is 13 residues. Germline loops: CDR1 SGDLS, CDR2 YYNGEE. V was clipped by 2 bases and J by 5 bases, with 10 bases between them. The DNA of the CDR3 is TGTGCCAGCAGCGTTCGGGGAGATACTGAAGCTTTCTTT. This codes for CASSVRGDTEAFF.

The chain joins TRBV6-5 to TRBJ2-5, with D possibly TRBD1 on 6 matching bases. The J call may be faulty, since TRBJ2-7 better matches the DNA end. This CDR3 has 15 residues. Germline CDR1 MNHEY, CDR2 SVGAGI. CDR3 bases: TGTGCCAGCAACCCACGCCGGGACACATCCTACGAGCAGTACTTC. Amino acids: CASNPRRDTSYEQYF.

The gene calls are TRBV7-9 and TRBJ2-7; no reliable D call. This CDR3 region has 12 residues. The germline V gene has CDR1 SEHNR and CDR2 FQNEAQ (reference sequence). Trimming pared 1 base from V and 3 bases from J, leaving 4 bases between. The chain's CDR3 is CASSLVSYEQYF. The CDR3 DNA follows: TGTGCCAGCAGCTTAGTGAGCTACGAGCAGTACTTC.

V gene TRBV29-1 combines with J gene TRBJ2-7, with D maybe TRBD1 (6 bases). V was trimmed by 6 bases and J by 1 base, leaving 16 bases between them. Germline assignment: CDR1 SQVTM and CDR2 ANQGSEA. The CDR3 runs 14 residues. The CDR3 protein is CSVRGTSKSYEQYF. The CDR3 nucleotides read TGCAGCGTGAGGGGGACGTCCAAATCCTACGAGCAGTACTTC.

This chain links TRBV7-3 with TRBJ2-1; TRBD1 matches at 10 bases. This CDR3 has 15 residues. Per the germline V gene, CDR1 is SGHTA and CDR2 is FQGTGA. V dropped 0 bases and J dropped 8; count of bases not matched to a gene: 4. CDR3 in amino acids: CASSLTGQGIDEQFF. CDR3 in DNA: TGTGCCAGCAGCTTAACGGGACAGGGGATCGATGAGCAGTTCTTC.